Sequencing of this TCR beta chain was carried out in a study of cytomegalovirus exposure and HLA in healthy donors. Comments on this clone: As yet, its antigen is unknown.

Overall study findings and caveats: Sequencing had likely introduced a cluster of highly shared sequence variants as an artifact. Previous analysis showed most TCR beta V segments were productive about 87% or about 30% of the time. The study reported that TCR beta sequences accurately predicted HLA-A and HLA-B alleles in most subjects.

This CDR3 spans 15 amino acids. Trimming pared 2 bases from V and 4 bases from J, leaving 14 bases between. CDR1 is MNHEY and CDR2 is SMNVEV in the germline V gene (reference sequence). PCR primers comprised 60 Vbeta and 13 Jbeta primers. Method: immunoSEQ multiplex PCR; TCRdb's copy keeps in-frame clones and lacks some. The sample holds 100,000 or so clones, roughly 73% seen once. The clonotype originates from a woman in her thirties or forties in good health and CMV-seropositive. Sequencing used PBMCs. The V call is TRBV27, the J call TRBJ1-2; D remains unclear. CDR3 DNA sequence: TGTGCCAGCAGTTTACGAGCCACGCCATCCTATGGCTACACCTTC. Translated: CASSLRATPSYGYTF.